What follows describes a single T cell receptor beta chain. The sample is drawn from a study of shared T cell receptors in the human thymus. Produced via immunoSEQ multiplex PCR; TCRdb's table is partial and in-frame only. Of roughly 550,000 clones detected, 75% to 85% appear once; the ten largest clones hold more than 0.01%. The trim removed 5 bases at V and 9 bases at J, leaving 6 bases unmatched. The CDR3 runs to 15 residues. Looked up from germline, CDR1 is SGHVS and CDR2 is FQNEAQ. These same records also appear under a second study, on human thymus T cells. In that study: The donors were infants in Finland with congenital heart defects, otherwise immunologically healthy. Thymic tissue was derived from resections collected during corrective heart surgery. Thymic and blood repertoires seemed to show skewed V and J gene use. As related research reported, thymic repertoires overlapped highly among unrelated individuals.

The sequence derives from a boy less than two years old with a congenital heart defect. V and J are TRBV7-8 and TRBJ2-2, with 13 bases lining up with TRBD2. Sequencing input: thymocytes. The CDR3 loop is CASSPGLAGNRELFF. Written as DNA, the CDR3 is TGTGCCAGCAGCCCGGGACTAGCGGGAAACCGGGAGCTGTTTTTT. The full variable domain, with the rest looked up from reference TRBV7-8 and TRBJ2-2, is GAGVSQSPRYKVAKRGQDVALRCDPISGHVSLFWYQQALGQGPEFLTYFQNEAQLDKSGLPSDRFFAERPEGSVSTLKIQRTQQEDSAVYLCASSPGLAGNRELFFGEGSRLTVL.